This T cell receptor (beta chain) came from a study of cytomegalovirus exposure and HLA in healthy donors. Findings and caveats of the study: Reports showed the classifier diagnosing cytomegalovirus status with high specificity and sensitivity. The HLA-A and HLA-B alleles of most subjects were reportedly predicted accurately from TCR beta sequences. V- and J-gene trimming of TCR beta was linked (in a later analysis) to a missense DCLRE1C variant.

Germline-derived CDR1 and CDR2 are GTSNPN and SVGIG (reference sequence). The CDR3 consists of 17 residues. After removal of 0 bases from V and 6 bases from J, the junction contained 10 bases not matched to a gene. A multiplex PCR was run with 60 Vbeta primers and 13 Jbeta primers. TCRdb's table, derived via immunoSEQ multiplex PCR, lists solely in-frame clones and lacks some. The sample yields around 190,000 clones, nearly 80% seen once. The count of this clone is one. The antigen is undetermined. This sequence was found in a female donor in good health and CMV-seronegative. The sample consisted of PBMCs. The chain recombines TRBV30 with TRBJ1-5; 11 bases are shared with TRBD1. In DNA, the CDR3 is TGTGCCTGGAGTGTCCGGACAGGGGGCTTAATGGGTCAGCCCCAGCATTTT. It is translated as CAWSVRTGGLMGQPQHF.